This T cell receptor (beta chain) comes out of a study of vaccination and CD4 T cells after COVID-19. Study overall: Convalescent donors: six male, four female; seven Caucasian, two Asian, one multiracial, two Hispanic. Study results and caveats: Counts of SARS-CoV-2-reactive clonotypes had a median that went from around 19 to 38, a nonsignificant change.

Sequencing of the DNA from cultured CD4+ T cells was carried out with the Oncomine TCR Beta short-read assay. Once CD4+ T cells had been cultured, genomic DNA was extracted from them. TCRdb re-called the PCR reads through MiXCR, storing one row per CDR3 protein. The sample yields about 14,000 distinct CDR3 sequences, less than 50% seen once. Treatment of the sample: approximately nine-day PBMC culture with coronavirus spike peptide pools or control peptides (ViraFEST assay). Via ViraFEST, peptide pools expanded antigen-specific T cells before TCR sequencing. Germline V CDR1 and CDR2: SEHNR, FQNEAQ (reference sequence). Trimming removed 4 bases from V and 0 bases from J, with 13 bases in between. CDR3 length equals 16 residues. This clonotype was seen a few times. Its antigen is undetermined.

The clonotype was recovered from a human donor with COVID-19. The chain recombines TRBV7-9 with TRBJ1-3; possibly TRBD1 for D (6 bases). The sequenced material came from cultured CD4+ T cells from blood. The CDR3 DNA sequence: TGTGCCAGCAGCTGGACAGACCTCAGCTCTGGAAACACCATATATTTT. This translates into CASSWTDLSSGNTIYF.